The subject of this entry is one TCR beta chain. The sample is drawn from a study of blood T cell repertoires in COVID-19. Across the study: Spain, Italy and the United States supplied samples that represented acute and convalescent COVID-19.

CDR3 length: 13 amino acids. Germline loops: CDR1 SGHKS, CDR2 YYEKEE (reference sequence). Trimming at V came to 1 base and at J to 3 bases, leaving 1 base not matched to a gene. Authors' methods: Amplification of reference gene primers was used by the study to estimate nucleated cell counts. The table came from immunoSEQ multiplex PCR; TCRdb's copy has only in-frame clones and leaves some out. The D gene and trimming were derived from the DNA, and the V and J assignments and clone size from that table. The sample gives about 70,000 clones, roughly 74% of which show up once; roughly a sixth is in the top ten.

This chain connects TRBV5-5 to TRBJ2-7, with 7 bases matching TRBD2. Source material: peripheral blood. This receptor was taken from a human donor in a cohort sampled during active COVID-19. The CDR3 sequence: CASSLRGDYEQYF. For the CDR3, the DNA is TGTGCCAGCAGCTTGCGGGGGGACTACGAGCAGTACTTC. Full variable domain (missing parts from reference TRBV5-5 and TRBJ2-7): DAGVTQSPTHLIKTRGQQVTLRCSPISGHKSVSWYQQVLGQGPQFIFQYYEKEERGRGNFPDRFSARQFPNYSSELNVNALLLGDSALYLCASSLRGDYEQYFGPGTRLTVT.